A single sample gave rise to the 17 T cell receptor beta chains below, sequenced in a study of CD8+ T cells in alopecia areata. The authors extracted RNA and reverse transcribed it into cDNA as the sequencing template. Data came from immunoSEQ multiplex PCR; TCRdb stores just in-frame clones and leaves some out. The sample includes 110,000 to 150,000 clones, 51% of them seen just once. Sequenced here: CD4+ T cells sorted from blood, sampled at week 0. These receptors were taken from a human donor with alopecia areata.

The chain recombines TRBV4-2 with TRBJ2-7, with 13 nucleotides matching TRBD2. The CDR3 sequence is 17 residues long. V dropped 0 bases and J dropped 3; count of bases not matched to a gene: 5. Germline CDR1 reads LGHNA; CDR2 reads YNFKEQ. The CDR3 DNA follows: TGTGCCAGCAGCCAAGAGGGCGGGACTAGCGGGAACTACGAGCAGTACTTC. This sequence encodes CASSQEGGTSGNYEQYF.

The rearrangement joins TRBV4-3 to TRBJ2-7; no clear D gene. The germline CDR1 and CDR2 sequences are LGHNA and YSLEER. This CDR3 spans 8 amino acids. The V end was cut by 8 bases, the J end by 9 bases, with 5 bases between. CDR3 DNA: TGCGCCAGCGGGCCGCAGTACTTC. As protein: CASGPQYF.

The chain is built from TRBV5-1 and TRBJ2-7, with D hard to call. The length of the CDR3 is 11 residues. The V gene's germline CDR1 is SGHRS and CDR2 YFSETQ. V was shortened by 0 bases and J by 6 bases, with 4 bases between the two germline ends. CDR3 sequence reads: CASSLDREQYF. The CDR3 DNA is TGCGCCAGCAGCTTGGACCGCGAGCAGTACTTC.

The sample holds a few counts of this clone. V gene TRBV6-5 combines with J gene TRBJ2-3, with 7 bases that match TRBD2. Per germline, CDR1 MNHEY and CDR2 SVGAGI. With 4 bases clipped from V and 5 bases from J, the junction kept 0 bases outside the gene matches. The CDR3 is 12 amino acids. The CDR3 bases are TGTGCCAGCAGTTCGGGGGGAGATACGCAGTATTTT. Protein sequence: CASSSGGDTQYF.

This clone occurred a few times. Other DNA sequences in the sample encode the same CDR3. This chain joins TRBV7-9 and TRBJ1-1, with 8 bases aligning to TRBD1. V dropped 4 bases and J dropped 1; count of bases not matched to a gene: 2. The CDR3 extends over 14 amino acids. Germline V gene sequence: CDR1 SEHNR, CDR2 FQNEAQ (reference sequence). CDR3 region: CASSYGQGNTEAFF. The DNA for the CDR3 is TGTGCCAGCAGCTACGGACAGGGGAACACTGAAGCTTTCTTT.

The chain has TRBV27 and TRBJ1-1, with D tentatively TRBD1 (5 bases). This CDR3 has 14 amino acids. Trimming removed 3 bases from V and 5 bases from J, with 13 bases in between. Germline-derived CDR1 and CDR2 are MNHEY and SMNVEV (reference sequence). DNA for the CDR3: TGTGCCAGCAGTTTCAGGGCGGAGGTGACTGAAGCTTTCTTT. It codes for CASSFRAEVTEAFF.

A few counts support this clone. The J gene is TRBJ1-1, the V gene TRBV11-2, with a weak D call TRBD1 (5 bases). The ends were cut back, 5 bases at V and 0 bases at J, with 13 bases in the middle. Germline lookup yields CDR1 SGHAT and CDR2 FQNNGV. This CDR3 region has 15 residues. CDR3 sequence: CASSPLGGMNTEAFF. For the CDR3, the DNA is TGTGCCAGCAGCCCCCTCGGGGGAATGAACACTGAAGCTTTCTTT.

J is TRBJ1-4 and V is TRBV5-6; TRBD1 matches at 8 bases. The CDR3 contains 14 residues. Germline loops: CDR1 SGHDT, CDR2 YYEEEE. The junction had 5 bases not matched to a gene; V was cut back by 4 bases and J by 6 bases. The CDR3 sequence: CASSLEQGDEKLFF. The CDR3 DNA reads TGTGCCAGCAGCCTCGAACAGGGGGATGAAAAACTGTTTTTT.

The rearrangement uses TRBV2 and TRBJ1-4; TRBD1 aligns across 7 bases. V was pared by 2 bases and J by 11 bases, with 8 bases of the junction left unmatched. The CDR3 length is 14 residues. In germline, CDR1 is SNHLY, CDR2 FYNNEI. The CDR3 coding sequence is TGTGCCAGCAGTGAAAGAGGGACAGCCGGCAAACTGTTTTTT. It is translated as CASSERGTAGKLFF. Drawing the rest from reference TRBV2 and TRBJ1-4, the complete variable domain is EPEVTQTPSHQVTQMGQEVILRCVPISNHLYFYWYRQILGQKVEFLVSFYNNEISEKSEIFDDQFSVERPDGSNFTLKIRSTKLEDSAMYFCASSERGTAGKLFFGSGTQLSVL.

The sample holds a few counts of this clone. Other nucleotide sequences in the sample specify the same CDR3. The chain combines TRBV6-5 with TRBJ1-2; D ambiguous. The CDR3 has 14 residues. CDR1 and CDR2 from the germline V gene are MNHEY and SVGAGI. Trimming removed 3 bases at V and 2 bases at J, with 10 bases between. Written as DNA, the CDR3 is TGTGCCAGCAGTTATAGGGAGATAAACTATGGCTACACCTTC. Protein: CASSYREINYGYTF.

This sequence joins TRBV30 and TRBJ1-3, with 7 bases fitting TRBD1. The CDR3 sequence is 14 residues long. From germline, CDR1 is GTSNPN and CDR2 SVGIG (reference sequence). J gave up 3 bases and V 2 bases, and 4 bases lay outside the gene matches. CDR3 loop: CAWSSGTVGNTIYF. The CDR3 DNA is TGTGCCTGGAGTAGCGGGACAGTTGGAAACACCATATATTTT.

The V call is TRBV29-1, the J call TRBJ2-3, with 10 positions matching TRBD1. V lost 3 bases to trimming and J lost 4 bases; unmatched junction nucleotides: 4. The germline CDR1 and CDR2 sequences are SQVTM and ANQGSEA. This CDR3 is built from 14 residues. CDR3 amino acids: CSVERGTGADTQYF. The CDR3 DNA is TGCAGCGTTGAGCGGGGGACAGGGGCAGATACGCAGTATTTT.

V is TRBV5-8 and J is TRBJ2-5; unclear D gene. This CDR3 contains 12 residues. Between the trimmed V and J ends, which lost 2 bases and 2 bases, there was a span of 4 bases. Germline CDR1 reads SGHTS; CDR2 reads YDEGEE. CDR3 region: CASSLSQETQYF. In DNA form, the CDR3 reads TGTGCCAGCAGCTTATCTCAAGAGACCCAGTACTTC.

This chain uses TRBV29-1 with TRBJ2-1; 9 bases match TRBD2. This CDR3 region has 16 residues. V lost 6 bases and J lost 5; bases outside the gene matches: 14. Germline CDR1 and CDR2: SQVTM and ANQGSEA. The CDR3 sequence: CSVGDSGSGSNNEQFF. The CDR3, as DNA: TGCAGCGTGGGGGACTCGGGTAGCGGGAGCAACAATGAGCAGTTCTTC.

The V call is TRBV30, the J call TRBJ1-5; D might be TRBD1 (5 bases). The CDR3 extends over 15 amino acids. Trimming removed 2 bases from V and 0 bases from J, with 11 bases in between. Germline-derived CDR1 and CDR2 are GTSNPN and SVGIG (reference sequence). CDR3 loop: CAWSTRGVSNQPQHF. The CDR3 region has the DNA TGTGCCTGGAGTACCCGGGGGGTTAGCAATCAGCCCCAGCATTTT.

The CDR3 region is CSVAGNEKLFF. The CDR3 nucleotides read TGCAGCGTTGCAGGGAATGAAAAACTGTTTTTT. V gene TRBV29-1 combines with J gene TRBJ1-4; perhaps TRBD1 as D (5 bases). The V gene lost 4 bases and the J gene lost 5 bases, with 5 bases spanning the gap. Per the germline V gene, CDR1 is SQVTM and CDR2 is ANQGSEA. There are 11 residues in the CDR3.

The CDR3 spells CAWRQGGGYTF. CDR3 bases: TGTGCCTGGAGACAGGGAGGGGGCTACACCTTC. The V gene is TRBV30, the J gene TRBJ1-2; the D gene is possibly TRBD1 (6 bases). The germline V gene encodes CDR1 GTSNPN and CDR2 SVGIG (reference sequence). Trimming removed 3 bases from V and 8 bases from J, with 10 bases in between. The CDR3 is made up of 11 amino acids. Drawing the rest from reference TRBV30 and TRBJ1-2, the complete variable domain is SQTIHQWPATLVQPVGSPLSLECTVEGTSNPNLYWYRQAAGRGLQLLFYSVGIGQISSEVPQNLSASRPQDRQFILSSKKLLLSDSGFYLCAWRQGGGYTFGSGTRLTVV.